A selection of T cell receptor beta chains follows, all from one sample in a study of cytomegalovirus exposure and HLA in healthy donors. Assay: immunoSEQ multiplex PCR; the TCRdb copy retains only in-frame clones and omits some. The table shows under 85,000 clones, with approximately 74% occurring only once. The sample consisted of PBMCs. The receptors stem from a woman in her 30s in good health and CMV-seropositive. The conserved cysteine and the conserved F or W are not part of the CDR3 here.

V: TRBV4-2
J: TRBJ2-3
CDR3: ASSREEGGSTDTQY

V: TRBV4-1
J: TRBJ2-7
CDR3: ASSQDLREGSYEQY

V: TRBV29-1
J: TRBJ2-7
CDR3: SAGGGSYEQY

V: TRBV19
J: TRBJ1-1
CDR3: ASIGQQAF

V: TRBV5-6
J: TRBJ1-2
CDR3: ASSLQGPHYGYT

V: TRBV9
J: TRBJ1-1
CDR3: ASSVVANTEAF

V: TRBV28
J: TRBJ1-2
CDR3: ASSPGQRAYGYT

V: TRBV5-4
J: TRBJ1-2
CDR3: ASSRQGRNGGYT

V: TRBV19
J: TRBJ1-1
CDR3: ASTTGGTEAF

V: TRBV29-1
J: TRBJ2-7
CDR3: SVVTGVTYEQY

V: TRBV2
J: TRBJ1-3
CDR3: ASSVNVMSSGNTIY

V: TRBV10-3
J: TRBJ1-1
CDR3: ATMGQKVADTEAF

V: TRBV28
J: TRBJ2-2
CDR3: ASSQSQKRGGELF

V: TRBV7-2
J: TRBJ2-2
CDR3: ASSPGRAPNTGELF

V: TRBV28
J: TRBJ1-1
CDR3: ASSTGQYTEAF

V: TRBV7-7
J: TRBJ2-3
CDR3: ASSPSRADTQY

V: TRBV7-9
J: TRBJ1-2
CDR3: ASSPTGTTDGYT

V: TRBV30
J: TRBJ1-3
CDR3: AWATGVSGNTIY

V: TRBV5-1
J: TRBJ2-7
CDR3: ASSLTSGSEQY

V: TRBV27
J: TRBJ1-5
CDR3: ASRPTGNGPQH

V: TRBV10-1
J: TRBJ2-7
CDR3: ASSEDWNGDYEQY

V: TRBV14
J: TRBJ1-4
CDR3: ASSSSRGRVEKLF

V: TRBV29-1
J: TRBJ1-1
CDR3: SVEDQGTGRTEAF

V: TRBV5-1
J: TRBJ2-1
CDR3: ASALNGRAYNEQF

V: TRBV4-1
J: TRBJ2-1
CDR3: ASGRDPGTGNNEQF

V: TRBV15
J: TRBJ1-1
CDR3: ATSDGLNTEAF

V: TRBV30
J: TRBJ2-1
CDR3: ACLTRGEFPRSLHNEQF

V: TRBV7-7
J: TRBJ2-2
CDR3: ASSLAYSGSTGELF

V: TRBV9
J: TRBJ1-4
CDR3: ASSVGQAATNEKLF

V: TRBV28
J: TRBJ1-2
CDR3: ASSWGGASGYT

V: TRBV6-5
J: TRBJ2-5
CDR3: ASSYFAGGRGETQY

V: TRBV10-3
J: TRBJ1-1
CDR3: AISPIDRGNTEAF

V: TRBV6-4
J: TRBJ2-7
CDR3: ASSIRAGYYEQY

V: TRBV29-1
J: TRBJ1-5
CDR3: SVEETGGSNQPQH

V: TRBV28
J: TRBJ1-2
CDR3: ASSRTGRRSYGYT

V: TRBV18
J: TRBJ1-3
CDR3: ASSPERAAGNTIY

V: TRBV7-9
J: TRBJ1-4
CDR3: ASSLWDSATNEKLF

V: TRBV21-1
J: TRBJ2-2
CDR3: ASSLFRDRDCTGELF

V: TRBV9
J: TRBJ2-7
CDR3: ASSVGQADYYEQY

V: TRBV6-4
J: TRBJ2-6
CDR3: ASSRLAGGDGANVLT

V: TRBV6-5
J: TRBJ2-7
CDR3: ASSNLAGGNREQY

V: TRBV2
J: TRBJ1-1
CDR3: ASSTQITPF

V: TRBV30
J: TRBJ2-7
CDR3: AWTPGTYEQY

V: TRBV7-2
J: TRBJ2-7
CDR3: ASSLGQASYEQY

V: TRBV27
J: TRBJ1-1
CDR3: ASSSGAGVEAF

V: TRBV4-1
J: TRBJ1-2
CDR3: ASSLSTGTAYGYT

V: TRBV7-9
J: TRBJ2-7
CDR3: ASSLGANSYEQY

V: TRBV4-2
J: TRBJ2-1
CDR3: ASSQDPSGRGGEQF

V: TRBV4-3
J: TRBJ1-4
CDR3: ASSQDSTKRWGGLIEDEKLF

V: TRBV28
J: TRBJ1-1
CDR3: ASTPGGGSTEAF

V: TRBV13
J: TRBJ2-1
CDR3: ASRPGTSGTNEQF

V: TRBV9
J: TRBJ2-7
CDR3: ASSDTSYEQY